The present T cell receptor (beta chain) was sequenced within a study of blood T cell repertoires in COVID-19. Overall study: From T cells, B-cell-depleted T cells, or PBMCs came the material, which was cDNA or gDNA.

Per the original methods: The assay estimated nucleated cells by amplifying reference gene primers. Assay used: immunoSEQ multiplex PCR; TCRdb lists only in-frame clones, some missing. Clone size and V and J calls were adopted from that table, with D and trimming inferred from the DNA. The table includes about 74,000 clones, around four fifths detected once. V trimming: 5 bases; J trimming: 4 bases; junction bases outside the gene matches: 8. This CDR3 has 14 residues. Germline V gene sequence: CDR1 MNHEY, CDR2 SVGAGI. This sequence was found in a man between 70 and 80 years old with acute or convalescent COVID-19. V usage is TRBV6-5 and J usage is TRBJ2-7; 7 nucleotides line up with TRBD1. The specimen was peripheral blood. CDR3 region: CASSQTGLGYEQYF. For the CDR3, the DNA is TGTGCCAGCAGTCAGACAGGGTTGGGGTACGAGCAGTACTTC.